This TCR beta chain was sequenced for a study of T cells in Graves' hyperthyroidism and ophthalmopathy (dated by TCRdb to about 2019). Regarding the complete study: Peripheral blood samples were taken at initial diagnosis, before any treatment was given. TCR V-J signatures able to tell the groups apart were searched for in a discovery cohort of 90 to 100 patients, of whom roughly 42 had Graves' ophthalmopathy and 55 to 65 had stable Graves' hyperthyroidism. Prospective prediction of ophthalmopathy was tested in an independent validation cohort of fewer than 20 hyperthyroidism patients and 17 patients who later progressed to ophthalmopathy. The approximately 100 discovery patients were divided at random into training and test sets in a 7:3 ratio. Thyroid tissue and blood T-cell repertoires from over 5 Graves' hyperthyroidism patients were also compared in the study. After blood sampling, hyperthyroidism patients were treated with methimazole at a starting dose of 30 mg daily, and ophthalmopathy patients were treated with high-dose intravenous methylprednisolone. The paper describes TCR Vbeta CDR3 sequencing of about 140 peripheral blood samples, made up of about 41 ophthalmopathy patients, around 73 hyperthyroidism patients and 17 progressor patients. Results and caveats for the whole study, not just this receptor: Most expanded thyroid clonotypes (frequency above 0.001) were also found in blood, which suggests that blood repertoires may mirror thyroid immune responses. During validation, the model predicted progression to ophthalmopathy a median of roughly six months ahead of onset, with almost 71% sensitivity and around 73% specificity. Ophthalmopathy was separated from stable hyperthyroidism by a 13 V-J signature model, with just over 85% sensitivity and 81% to 82% specificity obtained in cross-validation and 80%/75% obtained in testing. Sample size was not statistically predetermined, and blinding of investigators to group allocation was not performed.

With regard to this clonotype: Its antigen remains undetermined. Nothing much larger sits one base from this clone, and base qualities are not available.

The CDR1 and CDR2 encoded by the germline V gene are MNHEY and SVGEGT. The CDR3, from cysteine to phenylalanine, totals 12 residues. The read is trimmed to its CDR3 DNA, 36 bases read in frame from base 1. V sheds 7 bases and J sheds 5 bases, leaving 12 bases between their ends. The TCR beta CDR3 regions were amplified from RNA transcripts. For the first round of RT-PCR on the TCR CDR3, the HTBI primer set was used together with the Qiagen OneStep RT-PCR kit. Libraries were constructed in a second round of multiplex PCR, after which size selection and purification were carried out. Paired-end sequencing of the libraries was performed with 100 bp reads on an Illumina HiSeq2000. In the original analysis: SOAPnuke was used to process the raw data, with reads discarded if the reads contained adapters or uncalled bases, had a mean Phred below 15, or lacked an exact constant-primer or identifier match. High-quality paired reads were merged with COPE v1.2.5, and unique nucleotide sequences were defined as clonotypes. MiTCR v1.1 was used to align clonotypes to the IMGT TRBV, TRBD and TRBJ reference segments. The analysis was restricted to V-J combinations with a frequency above 0.0001, which together covered 99% to 99.2% of the repertoires. A TCS score was defined as the ratio between F50 (clonal expansion) and ExV (chaos), using BLOSUM62-based TCRdist between CDR3 peptides within each V-J. Welch's t-statistics and random forest reduced roughly 540 V-J features to roughly 13, which were used in a naive Bayes classifier (R e1071). TCRdb took the public reads, trimmed them with fastp at Q25, ran MiXCR for clone calling and kept in-frame beta chains. Every entry covers one CDR3 protein and lists the most common genes and DNA from its rows. These V and J calls rely on TCRdb rather than the paper's analysis. The table for this sample lists hundreds of thousands of distinct CDR3 sequences; 13% of them were counted only once. The ten top clones hold roughly 8.3% of the sample.

Stable Graves' hyperthyroidism was defined as no progression to ophthalmopathy during 18 months of follow-up. Hyperthyroidism patients were newly diagnosed, with disease duration under 2 months, and aged 18 to 65 years. Patients with uncontrolled infections, other autoimmune diseases, pregnancy or lactation were excluded. Diagnoses were based on clinical symptoms, serum thyroxine and TRAb, thyroid ultrasound and orbital computed tomography. PBMCs were isolated from approximately 10 ml of fresh peripheral blood by Ficoll-Paque density gradient centrifugation. Total RNA was extracted with Trizol reagent, and quality was checked on an Agilent 2100 Bioanalyzer.

Recombination joined TRBV6-2 or TRBV6-3 with TRBJ2-7, with TRBD1 tentatively as D gene (6 bases match). Sequenced material: blood. The source of this sequence is a woman between 18 and 29 years old with Graves' hyperthyroidism. The nucleotide sequence reads as follows: TGTGCCAGCAAAACAGGGTGGCACGAGCAGTACTTC. It specifies CASKTGWHEQYF.